This TCR beta chain appears in the sequencing data of a study of blood T cell repertoires in COVID-19. Overall study context: Acute-phase and convalescent COVID-19 samples originated in the United States, Italy and Spain. T cells, B-cell-depleted T cells, or PBMCs provided the cDNA or gDNA that served as material.

Authors' analysis steps: Reference gene primer amplification yielded estimated nucleated cell counts. The data were produced by immunoSEQ multiplex PCR, yet TCRdb's version contains in-frame clones alone and is incomplete. V and J calls and clone size come straight from that table; D and trimming were deduced from the DNA. The data contain about 240,000 clones, about four fifths of them seen just once; the ten biggest clones take up roughly a tenth. Germline CDR1 is SGHRS and CDR2 is YFSETQ. With 4 bases clipped from V and 4 bases from J, the junction kept 9 bases outside the gene matches. The CDR3 extends over 15 amino acids.

This sequence joins TRBV5-1 and TRBJ1-2; 8 bases fit TRBD1. The source is a woman older than 75 with acute or convalescent COVID-19. The specimen sequenced was peripheral blood. The CDR3 DNA reads TGCGCCAGCAGCGGGGACAGGACCGGGGGCTATGGCTACACCTTC. It specifies CASSGDRTGGYGYTF.